Described below is a single T cell receptor beta chain sequence and its context. V trimming: 4 bases; J trimming: 0 bases; junction bases outside the gene matches: 2. The germline gives CDR1 SGHRS, CDR2 YFSETQ. This CDR3 is built from 15 residues. Sequencing was performed with immunoSEQ multiplex PCR; in TCRdb, only in-frame clones are kept and a portion is missing. The data hold 60,000 to 75,000 clones, with about 90% observed a single time. The data were taken from a study of T cell responses to AZD1222 COVID-19 vaccine. The clonotype was recovered from an adult in good health. Sequences were derived from peripheral blood, sampled on day 0 of AZD1222 vaccination. The rearrangement joins TRBV5-1 to TRBJ2-3, with 10 bases lining up with TRBD1. This CDR3 is CASSRTGGSTDTQYF. For the CDR3, the DNA is TGCGCCAGCAGCCGGACAGGGGGTAGCACAGATACGCAGTATTTT. The full variable domain, with the rest looked up from reference TRBV5-1 and TRBJ2-3, is KAGVTQTPRYLIKTRGQQVTLSCSPISGHRSVSWYQQTPGQGLQFLFEYFSETQRNKGNFPGRFSGRQFSNSRSEMNVSTLELGDSALYLCASSRTGGSTDTQYFGPGTRLTVL.